This TCR beta chain was retrieved from a study of sequential checkpoint blockade in melanoma. Study at large: DNA from over 80 pretreatment tumor samples underwent TCRβ immunosequencing.

Sequencing was performed with immunoSEQ multiplex PCR; in TCRdb, only in-frame clones are kept and a portion is missing. Of about 18,000 clones listed, roughly 73% are singletons. This clone has just one count. The germline V gene has CDR1 SGHDN and CDR2 FVKESK. V was cut by 1 base and J by 0 bases, with 7 bases left in between. The CDR3 is 15 amino acids. Sample treatment: randomized to nivolumab then ipilimumab (arm A) or the reverse (arm B). The origin of this receptor is a human donor with melanoma. The sequenced sample was tumor tissue (inferred from file names), obtained from a patient given nivolumab and ipilimumab in sequence. The chain recombines TRBV14 with TRBJ1-3; D possibly corresponds to TRBD1 (6 bases). This CDR3 reads CASSQGTVSGNTIYF. CDR3 nucleotides: TGTGCCAGCAGCCAAGGGACAGTCTCTGGAAACACCATATATTTT.